This TCR beta chain appears in the sequencing data of a study of response to subunit inactivated influenza vaccine. This clonotype was detected a few times. Antigen: not known. TCRdb called the RT-PCR reads again in MiXCR, with one record for every CDR3 protein. The table lists around 580,000 distinct CDR3 sequences, approximately 14% of them singletons. The CDR3 extends over 13 amino acids. V lost 3 bases, J lost 10 bases, and 4 bases stayed unmatched. Germline V lookup: CDR1 MDHEN, CDR2 SYDVKM. Notes on the study in general: Researchers suggested that each seasonal influenza vaccination recruits few new T cells.

This TCR derives from a man between 45 and 60 years old who received an inactivated influenza vaccine. Here the sequenced sample was PBMCs from blood, taken roughly 12 days after vaccination. The chain couples TRBV28 to TRBJ1-1; 11 bases agree with TRBD1. CDR3 region: CASSFRDRGVAFF. As DNA, the CDR3 is TGTGCCAGCAGTTTCAGGGACAGGGGGGTAGCTTTCTTT.